The clone carrying this T cell receptor beta chain was seen just once. Described time point: patch test 1, 2 weeks after DPC sensitization. As to treatment: therapeutic diphenylcyclopropenone sensitization with weekly scalp DPC. Between the trimmed V and J ends, which lost 5 bases and 0 bases, there was a span of 15 bases. Germline-derived CDR1 and CDR2 are SEHNR and FQNEAQ (reference sequence). The length of the CDR3 is 16 residues. The data stem from a study of human T cells and chemical hapten exposure. At the level of the study: Investigators sensitized approximately 2 cm by approximately 2 cm of upper inner arm skin with 2% DPC. Small differences in pooled library volume mainly drove the variation in TCR yields per sample.

TCRdb re-analysed the RACE reads in MiXCR, keeping a single row per CDR3 protein. The repertoire holds more than 65,000 distinct CDR3 sequences, with 25% to 40% as singletons. The specimen was whole blood, collected in connection with sensitization to the hapten diphenylcyclopropenone (DPC). This rearrangement joins TRBV7-9 to TRBJ2-3; tentative D call: TRBD1 (5 bases). This TCR came from a man in his forties or fifties with alopecia areata. Some clones in this sample may be carry-over from other donors' samples. CDR3 residues: CASSLPGQGSTDTQYF. The CDR3 DNA follows: TGTGCCAGCAGCCTCCCTGGCCAGGGTAGCACAGATACGCAGTATTTT.